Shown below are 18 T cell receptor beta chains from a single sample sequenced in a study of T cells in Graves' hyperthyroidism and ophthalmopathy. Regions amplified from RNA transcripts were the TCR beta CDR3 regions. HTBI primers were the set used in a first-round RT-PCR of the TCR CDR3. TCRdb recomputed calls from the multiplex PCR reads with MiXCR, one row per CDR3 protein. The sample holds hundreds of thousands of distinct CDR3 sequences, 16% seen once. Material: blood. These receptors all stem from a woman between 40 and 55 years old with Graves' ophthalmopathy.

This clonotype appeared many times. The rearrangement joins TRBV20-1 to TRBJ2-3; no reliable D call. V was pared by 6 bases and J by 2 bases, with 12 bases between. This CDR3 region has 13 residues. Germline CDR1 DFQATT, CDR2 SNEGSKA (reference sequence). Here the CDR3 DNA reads TGCAGTGCCATCGATCGGCCCACAGATACGCAGTATTTT. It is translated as CSAIDRPTDTQYF.

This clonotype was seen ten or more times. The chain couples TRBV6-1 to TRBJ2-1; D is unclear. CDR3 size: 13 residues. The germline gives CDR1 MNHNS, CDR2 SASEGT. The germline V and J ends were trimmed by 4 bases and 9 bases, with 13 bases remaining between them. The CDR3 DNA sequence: TGTGCCAGCAGTGCAACATCCGGTTTTGAGCAGTTCTTC. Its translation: CASSATSGFEQFF.

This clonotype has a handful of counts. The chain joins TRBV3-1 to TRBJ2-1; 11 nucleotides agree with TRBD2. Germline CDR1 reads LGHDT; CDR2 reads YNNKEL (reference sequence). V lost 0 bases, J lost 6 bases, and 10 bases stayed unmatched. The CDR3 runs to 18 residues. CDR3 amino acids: CASSQELGRTSGSNEQFF. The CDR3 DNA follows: TGTGCCAGCAGCCAAGAGCTTGGTAGAACTAGCGGGAGCAATGAGCAGTTCTTC.

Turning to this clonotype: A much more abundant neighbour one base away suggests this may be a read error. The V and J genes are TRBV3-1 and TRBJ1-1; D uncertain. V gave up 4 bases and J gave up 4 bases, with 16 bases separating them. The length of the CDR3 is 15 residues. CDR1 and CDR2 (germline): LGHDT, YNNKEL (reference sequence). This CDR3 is CASSRVGGRTTEAFF. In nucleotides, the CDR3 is TGTGCCAGCAGCCGAGTTGGCGGCAGGACCACTGAAGCTTTCTTT.

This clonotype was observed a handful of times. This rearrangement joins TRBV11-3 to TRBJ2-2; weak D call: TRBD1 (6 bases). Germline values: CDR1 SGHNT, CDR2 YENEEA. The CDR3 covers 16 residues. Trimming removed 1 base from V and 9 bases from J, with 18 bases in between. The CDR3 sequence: CASSLAGGQQGRELFF. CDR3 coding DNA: TGTGCCAGCAGCTTAGCCGGCGGGCAACAGGGAAGGGAGCTGTTTTTT.

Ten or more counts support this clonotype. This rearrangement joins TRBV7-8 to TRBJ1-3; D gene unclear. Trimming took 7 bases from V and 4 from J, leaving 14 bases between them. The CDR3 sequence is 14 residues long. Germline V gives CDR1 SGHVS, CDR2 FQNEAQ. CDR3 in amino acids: CASTPGVVGNTIYF. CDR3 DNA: TGTGCCAGCACCCCCGGCGTTGTAGGAAACACCATATATTTT.

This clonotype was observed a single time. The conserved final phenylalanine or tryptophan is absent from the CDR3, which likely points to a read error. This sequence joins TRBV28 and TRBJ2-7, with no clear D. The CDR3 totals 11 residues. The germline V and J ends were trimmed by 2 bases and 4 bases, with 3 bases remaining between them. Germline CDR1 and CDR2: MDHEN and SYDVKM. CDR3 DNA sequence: TGTGCCAGCAGTTTAGGGTACGAGCAGTACCTC. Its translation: CASSLGYEQYL.

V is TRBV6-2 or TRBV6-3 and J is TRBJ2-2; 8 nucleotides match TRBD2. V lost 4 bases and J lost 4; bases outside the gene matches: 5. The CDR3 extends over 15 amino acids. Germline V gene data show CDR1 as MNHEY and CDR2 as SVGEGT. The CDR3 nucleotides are TGTGCCAGCAGTTTGACTAGCGCGGGCACCGGGGAGCTGTTTTTT. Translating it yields CASSLTSAGTGELFF.

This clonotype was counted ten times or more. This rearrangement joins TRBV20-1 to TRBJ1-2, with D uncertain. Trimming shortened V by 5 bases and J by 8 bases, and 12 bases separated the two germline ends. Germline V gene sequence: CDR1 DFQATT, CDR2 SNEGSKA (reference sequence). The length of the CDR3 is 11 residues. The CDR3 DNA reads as TGCAGTGCTCGCAACCGGAGGGGCTACACCTTC. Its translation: CSARNRRGYTF.

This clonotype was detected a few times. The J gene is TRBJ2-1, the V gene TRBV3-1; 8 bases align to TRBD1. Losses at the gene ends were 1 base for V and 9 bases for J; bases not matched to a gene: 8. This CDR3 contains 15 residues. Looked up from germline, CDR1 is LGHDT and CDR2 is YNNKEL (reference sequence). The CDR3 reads CASSQGQGARSEQFF. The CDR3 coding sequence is TGTGCCAGCAGCCAAGGGCAGGGGGCAAGGAGTGAGCAGTTCTTC.

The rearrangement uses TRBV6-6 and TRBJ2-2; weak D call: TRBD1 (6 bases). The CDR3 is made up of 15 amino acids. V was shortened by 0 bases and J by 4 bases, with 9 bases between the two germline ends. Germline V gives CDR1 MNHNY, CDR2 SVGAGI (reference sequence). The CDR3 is CASSYSADSTGELFF. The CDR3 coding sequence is TGTGCCAGCAGTTACTCGGCGGACAGCACCGGGGAGCTGTTTTTT.

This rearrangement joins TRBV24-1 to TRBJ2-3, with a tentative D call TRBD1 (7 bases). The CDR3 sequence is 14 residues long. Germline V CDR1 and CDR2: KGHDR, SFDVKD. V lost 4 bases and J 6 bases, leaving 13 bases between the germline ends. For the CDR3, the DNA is TGTGCCACCAGTGACCGGAGGGGGCCGGATACGCAGTATTTT. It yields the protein CATSDRRGPDTQYF.

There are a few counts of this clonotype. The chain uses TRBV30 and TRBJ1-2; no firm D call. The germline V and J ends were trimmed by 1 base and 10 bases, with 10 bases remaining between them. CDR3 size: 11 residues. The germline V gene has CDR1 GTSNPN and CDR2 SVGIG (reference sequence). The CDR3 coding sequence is TGTGCCTGGAGTGCAACAGTGGTCTACACCTTC. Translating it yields CAWSATVVYTF.

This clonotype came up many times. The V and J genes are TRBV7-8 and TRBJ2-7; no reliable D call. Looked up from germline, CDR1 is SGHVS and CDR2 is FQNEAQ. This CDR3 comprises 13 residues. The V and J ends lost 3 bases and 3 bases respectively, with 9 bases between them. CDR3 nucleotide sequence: TGTGCCAGCAGCTTTGATGGCTACTACGAGCAGTACTTC. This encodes CASSFDGYYEQYF.

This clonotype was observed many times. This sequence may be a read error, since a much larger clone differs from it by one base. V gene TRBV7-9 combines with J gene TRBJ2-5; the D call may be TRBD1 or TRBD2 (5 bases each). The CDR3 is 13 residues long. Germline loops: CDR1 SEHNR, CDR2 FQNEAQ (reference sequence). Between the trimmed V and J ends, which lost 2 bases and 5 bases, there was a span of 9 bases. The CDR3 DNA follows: TGTGCCAGCAGCTTATTCAGGGAGGAGACCCAGTACTTC. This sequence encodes CASSLFREETQYF.

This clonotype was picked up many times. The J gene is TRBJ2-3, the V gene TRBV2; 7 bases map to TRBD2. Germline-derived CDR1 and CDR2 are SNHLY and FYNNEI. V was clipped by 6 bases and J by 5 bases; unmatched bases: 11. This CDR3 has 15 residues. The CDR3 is CASSPGGRRGDTQYF. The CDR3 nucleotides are TGTGCCAGCAGCCCCGGGGGGAGGAGAGGAGATACGCAGTATTTT.

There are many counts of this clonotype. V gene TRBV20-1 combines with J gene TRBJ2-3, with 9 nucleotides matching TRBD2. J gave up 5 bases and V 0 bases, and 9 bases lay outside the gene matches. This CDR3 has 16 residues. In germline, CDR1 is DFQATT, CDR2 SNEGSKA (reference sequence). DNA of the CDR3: TGCAGTGCTAGAGATACCGCGGGAGGGCCGAGAGATACGCAGTATTTT. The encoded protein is CSARDTAGGPRDTQYF.

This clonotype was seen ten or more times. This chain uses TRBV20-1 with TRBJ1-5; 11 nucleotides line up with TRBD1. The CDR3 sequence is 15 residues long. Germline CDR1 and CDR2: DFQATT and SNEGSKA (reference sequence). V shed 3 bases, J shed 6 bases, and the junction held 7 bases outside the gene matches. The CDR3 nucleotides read TGCAGTGCTAGCACTGGACAGGGGGCTGGTCAGCCCCAGCATTTT. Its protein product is CSASTGQGAGQPQHF.